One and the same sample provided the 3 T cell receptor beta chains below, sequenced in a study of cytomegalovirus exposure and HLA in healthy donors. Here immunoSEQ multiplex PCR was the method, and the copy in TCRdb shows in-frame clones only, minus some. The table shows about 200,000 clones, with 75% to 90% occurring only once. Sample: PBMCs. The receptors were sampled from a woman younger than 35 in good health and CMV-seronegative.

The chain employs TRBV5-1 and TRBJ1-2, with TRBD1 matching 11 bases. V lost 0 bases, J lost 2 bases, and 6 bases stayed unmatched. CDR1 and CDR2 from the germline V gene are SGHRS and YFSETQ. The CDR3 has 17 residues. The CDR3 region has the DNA TGCGCCAGCAGCTTGGAGGGACAGGGGGGCCCCAACTATGGCTACACCTTC. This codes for CASSLEGQGGPNYGYTF.

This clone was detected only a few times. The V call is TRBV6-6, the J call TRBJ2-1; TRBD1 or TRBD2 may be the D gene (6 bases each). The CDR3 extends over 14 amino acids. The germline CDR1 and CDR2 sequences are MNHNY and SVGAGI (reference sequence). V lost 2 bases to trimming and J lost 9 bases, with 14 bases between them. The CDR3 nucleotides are TGTGCCAGCAGTTACAGGCAACAGGGAGGTGAGCAGTTCTTC. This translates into CASSYRQQGGEQFF.

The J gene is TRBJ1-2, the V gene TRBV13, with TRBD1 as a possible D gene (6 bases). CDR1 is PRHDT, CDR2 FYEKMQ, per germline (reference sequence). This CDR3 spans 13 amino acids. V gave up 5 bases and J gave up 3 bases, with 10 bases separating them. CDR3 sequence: CASSRTDYYGYTF. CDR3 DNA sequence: TGTGCCAGCAGCCGGACAGACTACTATGGCTACACCTTC.